This T cell receptor (beta chain) was captured by sequencing in a study of cytomegalovirus exposure and HLA in healthy donors. PCR was performed using 60 Vbeta and 13 Jbeta primers. Measured with immunoSEQ multiplex PCR; TCRdb has only the in-frame clones, and not every one. Here the sample spans approximately 150,000 clones, 87% being singletons. Germline assignment: CDR1 MDHEN and CDR2 SYDVKM. CDR3 size: 14 residues. V lost 2 bases to trimming and J lost 8 bases, with 13 bases between them. The chain employs TRBV28 and TRBJ2-1; D is perhaps TRBD2 (6 bases). The receptor's source is a woman aged 30 to 39 in good health and CMV-seronegative. The specimen sequenced was PBMCs. The chain's CDR3 is CASSLGDLVDEQFF. CDR3 DNA sequence: TGTGCCAGCAGTTTAGGGGACTTAGTCGATGAGCAGTTCTTC.